A single sample is the source of the 25 T cell receptor beta chains below, sequenced in a study of beta chain features in type 1 diabetes. The study's findings and limits: Researchers report that Type 1 diabetes patients had moderately but significantly shorter TCRB CDR3s across all four CD4+ subsets.

For these receptors, no antigen is known. Of the isolated RNA, all was reverse transcribed, and so the sequenced material was expressed TCRB transcripts. Some clones are missing from TCRdb's copy, which holds only in-frame ones; the method was immunoSEQ multiplex PCR. The table shows around 15,000 clones, with about 72% occurring only once. Input material: stem cell memory CD4+ T cells from blood. These receptors were collected from a woman aged 18-29 years with type 1 diabetes.

The chain has TRBV5-1 and TRBJ2-7, with 12 bases matching TRBD1. The trim removed 2 bases at V and 6 bases at J, leaving 6 bases unmatched. The CDR3 spans 15 residues. Looked up from germline, CDR1 is SGHRS and CDR2 is YFSETQ. The CDR3 DNA reads TGCGCCAGCAGCTTACCCGGGACAGGGGGCACCGAGCAGTACTTC. This codes for CASSLPGTGGTEQYF.

V and J are TRBV2 and TRBJ1-1; D is undetermined. The CDR3 covers 11 residues. CDR1 is SNHLY, CDR2 FYNNEI, per germline. Trimming cost V 6 bases and J 5 bases, with 7 bases left between them. The CDR3 DNA sequence: TGTGCCAGCAGACTACTTACTGAAGCTTTCTTT. Translation gives CASRLLTEAFF.

V usage is TRBV28 and J usage is TRBJ1-4; D is perhaps TRBD1 (5 bases). In germline, CDR1 is MDHEN, CDR2 SYDVKM. The length of the CDR3 is 13 residues. V was cut by 10 bases and J by 8 bases, with 17 bases left in between. The CDR3 loop is CATLGGLGEKLFF. The CDR3 DNA reads TGTGCCACCCTCGGGGGGTTAGGGGAAAAACTGTTTTTT.

This clone was seen a few times. The chain joins TRBV10-3 to TRBJ2-7, with TRBD1 identical over 8 bases. CDR1 is ENHRY, CDR2 SYGVKD, per germline. Unmatched junction bases numbered 7, after V lost 6 bases and J lost 0 bases. This CDR3 region has 15 residues. The CDR3 DNA is TGTGCCATCAGAACGGCCGGGACAGGCTCCTACGAGCAGTACTTC. Encoded protein: CAIRTAGTGSYEQYF.

The chain joins TRBV2 to TRBJ2-5, with 11 bases lining up with TRBD2. The end of the DNA is better explained by TRBJ2-7, so the J call may be wrong. In germline, CDR1 is SNHLY, CDR2 FYNNEI. CDR3 length: 16 amino acids. This CDR3 reads CASTRTSGSSSYEQYF. CDR3 DNA: TGTGCCAGCACGAGGACTAGCGGGTCGAGCTCCTACGAGCAGTACTTC.

This chain connects TRBV28 to TRBJ2-1; 11 bases align to TRBD1. J was trimmed by 6 bases and V by 4 bases; bases with no gene match: 5. The CDR3 totals 15 residues. Looked up from germline, CDR1 is MDHEN and CDR2 is SYDVKM. Written as DNA, the CDR3 is TGTGCCAGCAGTTCGATTGGGACAGGGGGCAATGAGCAGTTCTTC. This encodes CASSSIGTGGNEQFF.

The gene calls are TRBV6-1 and TRBJ2-1; possible D gene TRBD1, 6 bases. V gave up 7 bases and J gave up 4 bases, with 14 bases separating them. The CDR3 covers 14 residues. Per the germline V gene, CDR1 is MNHNS and CDR2 is SASEGT. The CDR3 DNA reads TGTGCCAGCACCCTCCCTGACAGGTACAATGAGCAGTTCTTC. This translates into CASTLPDRYNEQFF.

The chain has TRBV2 and TRBJ1-2, with TRBD1 identical over 9 bases. The trim removed 6 bases at V and 7 bases at J, leaving 12 bases unmatched. This CDR3 region has 15 residues. Germline assignment: CDR1 SNHLY and CDR2 FYNNEI. CDR3 sequence: CASRKWGQGVAGYTF. DNA for the CDR3: TGTGCCAGCAGGAAATGGGGACAGGGTGTAGCTGGCTACACCTTC.

J is TRBJ1-1 and V is TRBV19; 10 bases line up with TRBD1. There are 16 residues in the CDR3. Germline trimming cut 5 bases from V and 4 bases from J; bases unmatched to any gene: 10. Germline CDR1 LNHDA, CDR2 SQIVND (reference sequence). This CDR3 is CASSFYGTGVATEAFF. Written as DNA, the CDR3 is TGTGCCAGTAGTTTTTACGGGACAGGGGTGGCCACTGAAGCTTTCTTT.

The chain carries TRBV19 and TRBJ1-2; 8 bases line up with TRBD1. V shed 1 base, J shed 7 bases, and the junction held 5 bases outside the gene matches. CDR3 length equals 14 residues. CDR1 and CDR2 (germline): LNHDA, SQIVND (reference sequence). The CDR3 DNA reads as TGTGCCAGTAGTATAGGAGGGACAGGACTTGGCTACACCTTC. The encoded protein is CASSIGGTGLGYTF. Variable domain in full (rest from reference TRBV19 and TRBJ1-2): DGGITQSPKYLFRKEGQNVTLSCEQNLNHDAMYWYRQDPGQGLRLIYYSQIVNDFQKGDIAEGYSVSREKKESFPLTVTSAQKNPTAFYLCASSIGGTGLGYTFGSGTRLTVV.

The chain is built from TRBV2 and TRBJ2-1; D is uncertain. From germline, CDR1 is SNHLY and CDR2 FYNNEI. The CDR3 length is 14 residues. V was pared by 10 bases and J by 2 bases, with 15 bases between. CDR3 nucleotide sequence: TGTGCCACTCCGCTTCGCGGTACCTACAATGAGCAGTTCTTC. Translation gives CATPLRGTYNEQFF.

The V gene is TRBV14, the J gene TRBJ1-2; D is unclear. CDR1 is SGHDN, CDR2 FVKESK, per germline. Deletions cut 4 bases from V and 4 bases from J, with 10 bases between. This CDR3 region has 13 residues. The CDR3 bases are TGTGCCAGCAGCCCCGTCACTCTCTATGGCTACACCTTC. It is translated as CASSPVTLYGYTF. The entire variable domain, with the rest obtained from reference TRBV14 and TRBJ1-2, is as follows: EAGVTQFPSHSVIEKGQTVTLRCDPISGHDNLYWYRRVMGKEIKFLLHFVKESKQDESGMPNNRFLAERTGGTYSTLKVQPAELEDSGVYFCASSPVTLYGYTFGSGTRLTVV.

This clone was counted once. V is TRBV5-1 and J is TRBJ2-2, with TRBD1 matching 10 bases. The V gene's germline CDR1 is SGHRS and CDR2 YFSETQ. V was clipped by 4 bases and J by 3 bases; unmatched bases: 12. The CDR3 runs 18 residues. DNA for the CDR3: TGCGCCAGCAGCCTCCGACAGGGGGCGATTGGGTACACCGGGGAGCTGTTTTTT. This gives the protein CASSLRQGAIGYTGELFF.

This clone was seen just once. The chain has TRBV18 and TRBJ1-4, with a tentative D call TRBD1 (5 bases). The CDR3 covers 14 residues. Trimming took off 5 bases at V and 4 bases at J, with 11 bases between the two ends. Looked up from germline, CDR1 is KGHSH and CDR2 is LQKENI. The CDR3 reads CASSGGRSNEKLFF. The DNA of the CDR3 is TGTGCCAGCTCAGGGGGGAGAAGTAATGAAAAACTGTTTTTT.

The chain carries TRBV7-6 and TRBJ1-5, with a tentative D call TRBD1 (5 bases). Germline lookup yields CDR1 SGHVS and CDR2 FNYEAQ. V was trimmed by 5 bases and J by 4 bases, leaving 9 bases between them. CDR3 length equals 13 residues. CDR3 nucleotides: TGTGCCAGCAGCCCAGACAGTAATCAGCCCCAGCATTTT. Amino acid sequence: CASSPDSNQPQHF. The full variable domain, rest sourced from reference TRBV7-6 and TRBJ1-5, is GAGVSQSPRYKVTKRGQDVALRCDPISGHVSLYWYRQALGQGPEFLTYFNYEAQQDKSGLPNDRFSAERPEGSISTLTIQRTEQRDSAMYRCASSPDSNQPQHFGDGTRLSIL.

This clone was seen more than once but under ten times. The chain employs TRBV7-9 and TRBJ2-5; 8 bases align to TRBD1. Trimming removed 1 base from V and 4 bases from J; junction bases left unmatched: 2. The CDR3 runs to 14 residues. The V gene's germline CDR1 is SEHNR and CDR2 FQNEAQ (reference sequence). The CDR3 spells CASSLGRGRETQYF. The CDR3, as DNA: TGTGCCAGCAGCTTAGGCAGGGGGCGAGAGACCCAGTACTTC.

The CDR3 is CASAYGTHGNTIYF. CDR3 coding DNA: TGTGCCAGCGCCTACGGGACACACGGAAACACCATATATTTT. This chain uses TRBV28 with TRBJ1-3; a weak D match, TRBD1 (6 bases). CDR3 length equals 14 residues. V gave up 8 bases and J gave up 4 bases, with 15 bases separating them. CDR1 MDHEN and CDR2 SYDVKM come from the germline V gene.

The chain joins TRBV30 to TRBJ2-7; D unresolved. Germline V lookup: CDR1 GTSNPN, CDR2 SVGIG (reference sequence). This CDR3 spans 12 amino acids. The ends were cut back, 2 bases at V and 0 bases at J, with 5 bases in the middle. DNA for the CDR3: TGTGCCTGGAGTCCTAGCTCCTACGAGCAGTACTTC. This gives the protein CAWSPSSYEQYF.

The chain employs TRBV12-5 and TRBJ2-7, with D maybe TRBD1 (6 bases). The V gene lost 6 bases and the J gene lost 8 bases, with 23 bases spanning the gap. The CDR3 runs 15 residues. CDR1 is LGHNT, CDR2 FRNRAP, per germline. Here the CDR3 reads CASGARDNTWGKQYF. The CDR3 DNA sequence: TGTGCTAGTGGGGCCCGGGACAACACGTGGGGAAAGCAGTACTTC.

The CDR3 sequence is CASSHDRGNEQFF. In nucleotides, the CDR3 is TGCGCCAGCAGCCATGACAGGGGCAATGAGCAGTTCTTC. This chain uses TRBV4-3 with TRBJ2-1, with TRBD1 matching over 8 bases. The CDR3 sequence is 13 residues long. V lost 3 bases and J lost 6; bases outside the gene matches: 1. Germline V CDR1 and CDR2: LGHNA, YSLEER.

The V call is TRBV10-1, the J call TRBJ2-2, with TRBD1 identical over 9 bases. The trim removed 4 bases at V and 6 bases at J, leaving 6 bases unmatched. The CDR3 runs to 15 residues. Germline V CDR1 and CDR2: WNHNN, SYGVQD (reference sequence). The CDR3 here is CASSAGQGIPGELFF. DNA for the CDR3: TGCGCCAGCAGTGCCGGACAGGGGATCCCCGGGGAGCTGTTTTTT.

The chain employs TRBV29-1 and TRBJ2-1, with a possible D match to TRBD2 (6 bases). The germline V gene encodes CDR1 SQVTM and CDR2 ANQGSEA. The length of the CDR3 is 13 residues. V shed 4 bases and J shed 3 bases, with 10 bases lying between them. As DNA, the CDR3 is TGCAGCGTTGCGCGGGATAACTACAATGAGCAGTTCTTC. It specifies CSVARDNYNEQFF.

In its sample, this clone was seen a few times. The chain employs TRBV5-6 and TRBJ2-7, with D maybe TRBD2 (5 bases). Germline assignment: CDR1 SGHDT and CDR2 YYEEEE. The CDR3 sequence is 14 residues long. The germline V and J ends were trimmed by 2 bases and 1 base, with 10 bases remaining between them. The CDR3 region has the DNA TGTGCCAGCAGCTTTATTGGACTTTCCTACGAGCAGTACTTC. Translating it yields CASSFIGLSYEQYF.

In this sample, this clone turned up a few times. The chain couples TRBV18 to TRBJ2-7, with 7 bases aligning to TRBD2. CDR3 size: 15 residues. The V and J ends lost 3 bases and 6 bases, in that order; junction bases with no gene match: 11. From germline, CDR1 is KGHSH and CDR2 LQKENI. The CDR3 region is CASSPLAGAGVEQYF. The CDR3 coding sequence is TGTGCCAGCTCACCGTTAGCGGGTGCCGGGGTCGAGCAGTACTTC.

This clone was seen a handful of times. The chain carries TRBV6-6 and TRBJ2-1; 14 nucleotides agree with TRBD2. The germline V gene encodes CDR1 MNHNY and CDR2 SVGAGI (reference sequence). V lost 6 bases and J lost 8; bases outside the gene matches: 9. The CDR3 extends over 16 amino acids. CDR3 coding DNA: TGTGCCAGCAGACCCGGGACTAGCGGGAGAAACGATGAGCAGTTCTTC. Translation gives CASRPGTSGRNDEQFF.